This is a list of T cell receptor beta chains from one sample in a study of blood T cell repertoires in COVID-19. Profiled with immunoSEQ multiplex PCR; TCRdb holds only in-frame clones, not every one. The sample carries 270,000 or so clones, under 90% recorded once. Source material: peripheral blood. Receptor source: a human donor in a cohort sampled during active COVID-19. The CDR3 runs from the conserved cysteine through the conserved F or W. The order of the fields is D gene, J gene, V gene, clone size, CDR3 protein, CDR3 DNA. The D gene is left open where the match is weak. A row's size may be missing; if present it is once, few, many or a size class.

TRBD2 | TRBJ2-7 | TRBV5-1 | - | CASSLLAGRSDEQYF | TGCGCCAGCAGCTTGTTAGCGGGGAGAAGCGACGAGCAGTACTTC
- | TRBJ1-6 | TRBV27 | - | CASSFRGMEPLHF | TGTGCCAGCAGTTTTCGGGGGATGGAGCCCCTCCACTTT
TRBD2 | TRBJ2-7 | TRBV6-5 | - | CASQDSGGTYEQYF | TGTGCCAGCCAAGATTCGGGAGGAACCTACGAGCAGTACTTC
TRBD2 | TRBJ2-1 | TRBV2 | - | CASRPGLAGGYNEQFF | TGTGCCAGCAGACCTGGACTAGCGGGAGGGTACAATGAGCAGTTCTTC
- | TRBJ2-5 | TRBV6-2/TRBV6-3 | many | CASSYRSTQYF | TGTGCCAGCAGTTATCGGTCGACCCAGTACTTC
TRBD1 | TRBJ2-3 | TRBV2 | - | CASSARTGKVTQYF | TGTGCCAGCAGCGCCAGGACAGGGAAGGTTACGCAGTATTTT
- | TRBJ2-1 | TRBV3-1/TRBV3-2 | - | CASSQIALAPLDEQFF | TGTGCCAGCAGCCAAATCGCCCTAGCGCCGTTGGATGAGCAGTTCTTC
- | TRBJ1-1 | TRBV7-2 | few | CASSLAGAMNTEAFF | TGTGCCAGCAGCTTAGCAGGGGCAATGAACACTGAAGCTTTCTTT
- | TRBJ2-7 | TRBV11-1 | - | CASSLAARYEQYF | TGTGCCAGCAGCTTAGCTGCCCGGTACGAGCAGTACTTC
TRBD2 | TRBJ2-2 | TRBV9 | - | CASSVANGLAGNTGELFF | TGTGCCAGCAGCGTCGCTAACGGACTAGCGGGTAACACCGGGGAGCTGTTTTTT
TRBD1 | TRBJ1-1 | TRBV18 | - | CASSPRTGERSTEAFF | TGTGCCAGCTCACCACGAACAGGGGAGCGGAGCACTGAAGCTTTCTTT
TRBD2 | TRBJ2-5 | TRBV10-2 | - | CASSERGGPCQETQYF | TGCGCCAGCAGTGAGCGGGGGGGCCCCTGCCAAGAGACCCAGTACTTC
- | TRBJ2-1 | TRBV19 | - | CASRLSGMNEQFF | TGTGCCAGTAGGCTTAGCGGAATGAATGAGCAGTTCTTC
- | TRBJ2-1 | TRBV20-1 | - | CSVPNEQFF | TGCAGTGTTCCGAATGAGCAGTTCTTC
- | TRBJ2-3 | TRBV28 | - | CASKGETISTDTQYF | TGTGCCAGCAAGGGGGAGACAATTAGCACAGATACGCAGTATTTT
TRBD1 | TRBJ1-1 | TRBV5-5 | once | CASSFWDSENTEAFF | TGTGCCAGCAGCTTCTGGGACAGCGAGAACACTGAAGCTTTCTTT
- | TRBJ1-5 | TRBV27 | - | CASSLIPGMGNQPQHF | TGTGCCAGCAGTTTAATCCCAGGGATGGGAAATCAGCCCCAGCATTTT
- | TRBJ2-2 | TRBV10-2 | once | CASSEPQGMGYGELFF | TGCGCCAGCAGTGAGCCCCAGGGGATGGGGTACGGGGAGCTGTTTTTT
- | TRBJ2-7 | TRBV10-1 | - | CATSERDEQYF | TGCGCCACCTCCGAGAGGGACGAGCAGTACTTC
- | TRBJ2-7 | TRBV28 | few | CASRTPGSYEQYF | TGTGCCAGCAGAACCCCGGGCTCCTACGAGCAGTACTTC
TRBD1 | TRBJ1-1 | TRBV7-9 | - | CASNAGGAWTEAFF | TGTGCCAGCAACGCAGGGGGCGCGTGGACTGAAGCTTTCTTT
TRBD1 | TRBJ2-3 | TRBV11-2 | - | CASSSTRDRGDTQYF | TGTGCCAGCAGCTCAACCCGGGACAGAGGAGATACGCAGTATTTT
- | TRBJ1-5 | TRBV6-2/TRBV6-3 | - | CASSYPGFNQPQHF | TGTGCCAGCAGTTACCCGGGATTTAATCAGCCCCAGCATTTT
TRBD2 | TRBJ2-5 | TRBV7-3 | - | CASSRGLAETQYF | TGTGCCAGCAGCCGCGGACTAGCCGAGACCCAGTACTTC
TRBD1 | TRBJ1-2 | TRBV28 | - | CASSLRGTGGNSWGYTF | TGTGCCAGCAGTTTACGTGGGACAGGGGGTAATTCGTGGGGCTACACCTTC
- | TRBJ2-6 | TRBV2 | - | CASSGRSLAGANVLTF | TGTGCCAGCAGTGGTCGGAGTCTGGCTGGGGCCAACGTCCTGACTTTC
- | TRBJ1-2 | TRBV6-1 | - | CASSEGTEVYGYTF | TGTGCCAGCAGTGAAGGGACAGAAGTTTATGGCTACACCTTC
TRBD1 | TRBJ1-1 | TRBV11-3 | - | CASSLGQGAGGTEAFF | TGTGCCAGCAGCCTAGGACAGGGGGCAGGAGGAACTGAAGCTTTCTTT
TRBD2 | TRBJ2-3 | TRBV19 | - | CASSTLGLAGRPAQYF | TGTGCCAGTAGTACCTTGGGACTAGCGGGGCGCCCGGCGCAGTATTTT
TRBD1 | TRBJ2-7 | TRBV4-3 | - | CASSQVPGQRSYEQYF | TGCGCCAGCAGCCAAGTGCCGGGACAGCGCTCCTACGAGCAGTACTTC
TRBD1 | TRBJ1-5 | TRBV11-2 | - | CASSPARDRHHQPQHF | TGTGCCAGCAGCCCAGCCCGGGACAGGCACCATCAGCCCCAGCATTTT
- | TRBJ2-3 | TRBV5-6 | - | CASSLAFSGSTDTQYF | TGTGCCAGCAGCTTGGCTTTCTCGGGGAGCACAGATACGCAGTATTTT
- | TRBJ1-2 | TRBV9 | once | CASSAGDYRAGGYTF | TGTGCCAGCAGCGCTGGGGATTACAGGGCTGGTGGCTACACCTTC
TRBD2 | TRBJ2-7 | TRBV19 | - | CASSIATSGGHEQYF | TGTGCCAGTAGTATCGCGACTAGCGGGGGGCACGAGCAGTACTTC
- | TRBJ2-1 | TRBV2 | - | CASTPGLANNEQFF | TGTGCCAGCACACCGGGACTTGCAAACAATGAGCAGTTCTTC
TRBD2 | TRBJ2-1 | TRBV27 | - | CASSFRAAGGYNEQFF | TGTGCCAGCAGTTTTCGAGCGGCGGGGGGGTACAATGAGCAGTTCTTC
- | TRBJ2-2 | TRBV11-3 | - | CASSFRGDTGELFF | TGTGCCAGCAGCTTCAGGGGGGACACCGGGGAGCTGTTTTTT
TRBD1 | TRBJ1-2 | TRBV10-1 | many | CATSGDVQGKGYTF | TGCGCCACCTCGGGAGATGTACAGGGGAAAGGCTACACCTTC
- | TRBJ1-2 | TRBV7-2 | - | CASSFHSSYGYTF | TGTGCCAGCAGCTTCCACAGCTCCTATGGCTACACCTTC
TRBD1 | TRBJ2-3 | TRBV9 | few | CASSEGQSTDTQYF | TGTGCCAGCAGCGAGGGACAGAGCACAGATACGCAGTATTTT
TRBD1 | TRBJ1-6 | TRBV5-1 | - | CASSPGQGARTDNSPLHF | TGCGCCAGCAGCCCCGGACAGGGGGCTCGGACAGATAATTCACCCCTCCACTTT
- | TRBJ2-3 | TRBV5-5 | few | CASSLAGQRADTQYF | TGTGCCAGCAGCTTGGCGGGCCAGAGGGCAGATACGCAGTATTTT
- | TRBJ2-7 | TRBV15 | - | CATSSGPGTTTYEQYF | TGTGCCACCAGCAGCGGGCCAGGGACAACCACCTACGAGCAGTACTTC
TRBD2 | TRBJ2-7 | TRBV7-9 | - | CASSYTGGPDDEQYF | TGTGCCAGCAGCTATACGGGGGGGCCCGATGACGAGCAGTACTTC
- | TRBJ2-7 | TRBV18 | - | CASSRGRDYEQYF | TGTGCCAGCTCACGAGGCAGGGACTACGAGCAGTACTTC
TRBD2 | TRBJ2-1 | TRBV27 | - | CASSLLAIGAYNEQFF | TGTGCCAGCAGCCTACTAGCGATCGGGGCCTACAATGAGCAGTTCTTC
- | TRBJ1-2 | TRBV16 | - | CASSPYRVPNYGYTF | TGTGCCAGCAGCCCTTACAGGGTCCCTAACTATGGCTACACCTTC
- | TRBJ2-1 | TRBV11-2 | few | CASSLDRALNEQFF | TGTGCCAGCAGCTTAGACAGGGCGCTCAATGAGCAGTTCTTC
TRBD2 | TRBJ2-2 | TRBV5-1 | - | CASSWSRLAGGMGTGELFF | TGCGCCAGCAGCTGGAGTCGACTAGCGGGAGGAATGGGCACCGGGGAGCTGTTTTTT
- | TRBJ1-2 | TRBV29-1 | - | CSVSGEGDYGYTF | TGCAGCGTCTCGGGGGAGGGAGACTATGGCTACACCTTC
TRBD1 | TRBJ1-3 | TRBV19 | - | CASSIPPTGTGNTIYF | TGTGCCAGTAGTATACCCCCGACAGGGACTGGAAACACCATATATTTT
TRBD1 | TRBJ2-7 | TRBV18 | once | CASSPYQDRGGEQYF | TGTGCCAGCTCACCTTACCAGGACAGGGGGGGCGAGCAGTACTTC
- | TRBJ1-4 | TRBV11-2 | - | CASSFGTRNEKLFF | TGTGCCAGCAGCTTTGGGACACGAAATGAAAAACTGTTTTTT
TRBD1 | TRBJ2-1 | TRBV19 | - | CASSTKKTGMFRAKNSYNEQFF | TGTGCCAGTAGTACCAAAAAGACAGGGATGTTTCGTGCCAAGAACTCCTACAATGAGCAGTTCTTC
- | TRBJ1-1 | TRBV19 | - | CASSIGLITEAFF | TGTGCCAGTAGTATCGGTCTTATAACTGAAGCTTTCTTT
TRBD1 | TRBJ2-5 | TRBV18 | - | CASSPNLLDRGRETQYF | TGTGCCAGCTCACCGAACTTATTGGACAGGGGGCGAGAGACCCAGTACTTC
- | TRBJ1-3 | TRBV2 | - | CASSVIRGTIYF | TGTGCCAGCAGTGTTATTCGAGGCACCATATATTTT
TRBD2 | TRBJ2-1 | TRBV10-1 | once | CASSESASGGHNEQFF | TGCGCCAGCAGTGAGTCGGCTAGCGGGGGGCACAATGAGCAGTTCTTC